The present T cell receptor (beta chain) was sequenced within a study of blood T cell repertoires in COVID-19. About the study: Acute and convalescent COVID-19 samples came from the United States, Italy and Spain. T cells, B-cell-depleted T cells, or PBMCs provided the cDNA or gDNA that served as material.

CDR1 SGHTA and CDR2 FQGNSA come from the germline V gene. This CDR3 is built from 13 residues. After removal of 7 bases from V and 8 bases from J, the junction contained 7 bases not matched to a gene. Per the study methods: Reference gene primer amplification gave estimated nucleated cell counts. Clones were read by immunoSEQ multiplex PCR, and TCRdb kept only the in-frame ones, dropping some. V and J calls and clone size are copied from that table; D and trimming were computed from the DNA. This table holds under 200,000 clones, around 87% found once. This TCR derives from a man between 40 and 49 years old with active or convalescent COVID-19. The sequencing sample was made of peripheral blood. The V gene is TRBV7-2, the J gene TRBJ1-2; 10 positions match TRBD1. The DNA for the CDR3 is TGTGCCAGCAACAAAGACAGGGGGCGGGGCTACACCTTC. This gives the protein CASNKDRGRGYTF.